Listed below are T cell receptor beta chains from one sample, sequenced in a study of blood T cell repertoires in COVID-19. Measured with immunoSEQ multiplex PCR; TCRdb has only the in-frame clones, and not every one. The sample has under 130,000 clones, roughly 80% seen once. The sequencing input was peripheral blood. Source of these receptors: a woman older than 75 with acute or convalescent COVID-19. Each CDR3 is given with its conserved first and last residue. D genes are given only for firm matches. Clone size appears in some rows only: once, few, many, or a class for an expanded clone.

cdr3_nt: TGTGCCAGCAACTGGGGCAGGGACACCGGGGAGCTGTTTTTT
cdr3_aa: CASNWGRDTGELFF
clone_size: -
j_call: TRBJ2-2
v_call: TRBV7-9
d_call: -

cdr3_nt: TGTGCCAGCAGTTACTCTAGGGCGGGAGGACGCGAGCAGTACTTC
cdr3_aa: CASSYSRAGGREQYF
clone_size: -
j_call: TRBJ2-7
v_call: TRBV6-5
d_call: TRBD2

cdr3_nt: TGCGCCAGCAGCTTGTCTAGCGGGAGTGAGCAGTACTTC
cdr3_aa: CASSLSSGSEQYF
clone_size: once
j_call: TRBJ2-7
v_call: TRBV5-1
d_call: TRBD2

cdr3_nt: TGTGCCAGCAGCCGGCGGGACAGGGCTAACACCGGGGAGCTGTTTTTT
cdr3_aa: CASSRRDRANTGELFF
clone_size: few
j_call: TRBJ2-2
v_call: TRBV5-4
d_call: TRBD1

cdr3_nt: TGTGCCAGCAGCTTACGGGATAGCGGGAGTTCTCCCGGGGAGCTGTTTTTT
cdr3_aa: CASSLRDSGSSPGELFF
clone_size: -
j_call: TRBJ2-2
v_call: TRBV11-2
d_call: TRBD2

cdr3_nt: TGCGCCAGCAGCATGGACAGGGTTGGGGGCACCGGGGAGCTGTTTTTT
cdr3_aa: CASSMDRVGGTGELFF
clone_size: -
j_call: TRBJ2-2
v_call: TRBV5-1
d_call: TRBD1

cdr3_nt: TGTGCCAGCAGCCACGGACAGGGATCTCCAGATACGCAGTATTTT
cdr3_aa: CASSHGQGSPDTQYF
clone_size: once
j_call: TRBJ2-3
v_call: TRBV7-9
d_call: TRBD1

cdr3_nt: TGCGCCAGCAGCTTGGGCGGTAGACCTACAGATACGCAGTATTTT
cdr3_aa: CASSLGGRPTDTQYF
clone_size: -
j_call: TRBJ2-3
v_call: TRBV5-1
d_call: -

cdr3_nt: TGTGCCAGCAGCCAAGTCGACGGGAGCGGCAATGAGCAGTTCTTC
cdr3_aa: CASSQVDGSGNEQFF
clone_size: -
j_call: TRBJ2-1
v_call: TRBV3-1/TRBV3-2
d_call: -

cdr3_nt: TGTGCCAGCAGTTCACGGACAGGGGGCCATGGCTACACCTTC
cdr3_aa: CASSSRTGGHGYTF
clone_size: once
j_call: TRBJ1-2
v_call: TRBV27
d_call: TRBD1

cdr3_nt: TGTGCCAGCAGCCAAGGAGTTAGCGAGCAGTACTTC
cdr3_aa: CASSQGVSEQYF
clone_size: once
j_call: TRBJ2-7
v_call: TRBV3-1/TRBV3-2
d_call: -

cdr3_nt: TGTGCTAGTGGTTTGGTAGATTGGGGCGGTGAGCAGTTCTTC
cdr3_aa: CASGLVDWGGEQFF
clone_size: -
j_call: TRBJ2-1
v_call: TRBV12-5
d_call: -

cdr3_nt: TGTGCCAGCAGTGAGCGGGCTTTTGGCACTGAAGCTTTCTTT
cdr3_aa: CASSERAFGTEAFF
clone_size: -
j_call: TRBJ1-1
v_call: TRBV6-1
d_call: -

cdr3_nt: TGTGCCAGCAGCTGGCGAGGGCGGGATCAGCCCCAGCATTTT
cdr3_aa: CASSWRGRDQPQHF
clone_size: -
j_call: TRBJ1-5
v_call: TRBV7-8
d_call: -

cdr3_nt: TGTGCCAGCAGCCAAGATGTCGGTACGCAGTATTTT
cdr3_aa: CASSQDVGTQYF
clone_size: -
j_call: TRBJ2-3
v_call: TRBV3-1/TRBV3-2
d_call: -

cdr3_nt: TGCGCCAGCAGTGAGTCGGGCTCCCGCTACTCTGGAAACACCATATATTTT
cdr3_aa: CASSESGSRYSGNTIYF
clone_size: -
j_call: TRBJ1-3
v_call: TRBV10-2
d_call: -